The T cell receptor (beta chain) described here comes from a study of post-analysis software for immune sequencing data. Regarding the study as a whole: Patients showed TRBV5-6, TRBV5-1 and TRBV20-1 among roughly 5 TRBV segments more frequent than in controls. Analysis by F measure revealed that same-batch samples clustered strongly together.

Trimming took 2 bases from V and 5 from J, leaving 8 bases between them. Germline-derived CDR1 and CDR2 are DFQATT and SNEGSKA (reference sequence). The CDR3 runs to 12 residues. TCR beta cDNA libraries had unique molecular identifiers. Each batch of about 0.95 to 10 million T cells produced 400,000 to 650,000 cDNA molecules. From the PCR reads, TCRdb called clonotypes with MiXCR, one entry per CDR3 protein. This sample has 750,000 to 900,000 distinct CDR3 sequences, with more than 45% found just once. Comments on this clonotype: The antigen is undetermined.

The sequence was collected from a girl between 10 and 17 years old with multiple sclerosis. Sequencing input: blood. This sequence joins TRBV20-1 and TRBJ2-3; D possibly uses TRBD1 or TRBD2 (5 bases each). CDR3 loop: CSARPGGDTQYF. CDR3 DNA: TGCAGTGCTAGACCTGGGGGAGATACGCAGTATTTT.